The present T cell receptor (beta chain) was sequenced within a study of beta chain features in type 1 diabetes. General observations from the study: A closer apparent resemblance between naive, central memory and Treg TCRB repertoires was seen in patients than in healthy donors. Type 1 diabetes patients had TCRB CDR3s that were shorter (moderately but significantly so) in all four CD4+ subsets.

Each of the CD4+ naive, central memory, regulatory and stem cell-like memory populations was sorted via CD45RO/CCR7/CD25/CD127/CD95/CD27. Each sorted fraction was over 95% pure. With respect to this clone: Its antigen is undetermined.

The entirety of the isolated RNA underwent reverse transcription, so expressed TCRB transcripts were sequenced. Clones were sequenced by immunoSEQ multiplex PCR, and TCRdb holds only the in-frame ones, with some missing. Of some 120,000 clones in the sample, 15% to 20% are singletons; the top ten hold 2.6%. The sequenced material came from central memory CD4+ T cells from blood. This receptor was obtained from a man younger than 35 with type 1 diabetes.

As DNA, the CDR3 is TGTGCCTGGAGTGTACGGACGTCGGGAAACACCATATATTTT. Its protein product is CAWSVRTSGNTIYF. This chain uses TRBV30 with TRBJ1-3, with D unresolved. CDR1 is GTSNPN, CDR2 SVGIG, per germline (reference sequence). The CDR3 is 14 amino acids. Trimming left V 0 bases short and J 4 bases short, with 10 bases between.